The sequence of this T cell receptor (beta chain) was determined in a study of PD-1 blockade in classical Hodgkin lymphoma. Each patient's relapse followed autologous stem cell transplantation, and brentuximab vedotin exposure varied. Clones were read by immunoSEQ multiplex PCR, and TCRdb kept only the in-frame ones, dropping some. In the table there are about 94,000 clones, roughly nine tenths of which are singletons. V was clipped by 2 bases and J by 5 bases; unmatched bases: 1. This CDR3 has 13 residues. Germline V gene data show CDR1 as SGHTA and CDR2 as FQGTGA. The V and J genes are TRBV7-3 and TRBJ2-3, with 7 bases that match TRBD2. The sequence was collected from a human donor with classical Hodgkin lymphoma. Sequences were derived from peripheral blood mononuclear cells (PBMCs), sampled before the second cycle of nivolumab. The CDR3 DNA follows: TGTGCCAGCAGCTTACGGGGGGAAGATACGCAGTATTTT. Its protein product is CASSLRGEDTQYF.